The present entry profiles one T cell receptor beta chain with its context. The sample originates from a study of stem cell transplantation in POMP-related autoinflammatory disease. TCRdb's copy holds only in-frame clones and misses some; the assay was immunoSEQ multiplex PCR. The sample contains approximately 65,000 clones, just over 90% of which appear only once. The CDR3 sequence is 16 residues long. The junction had 8 bases not matched to a gene; V was cut back by 7 bases and J by 0 bases. The germline gives CDR1 SGHDN, CDR2 FVKESK. The clonotype originates from a human patient with POMP-related autoinflammation and immune dysregulation (PRAID). Some T cells may arise from the graft donor. Source: CD4+ T cells from PBMCs, taken after stem cell transplantation. The chain carries TRBV14 and TRBJ1-4, with 7 positions matching TRBD1. The CDR3 DNA reads TGTGCCAGCACCCTCGGACAGGCACCAACTAATGAAAAACTGTTTTTT. This translates into CASTLGQAPTNEKLFF.